The 21 T cell receptor beta chains reported below all come from one sample, sequenced in a study of blood T cell repertoires in COVID-19. Using immunoSEQ multiplex PCR, the repertoire was profiled, and TCRdb retains in-frame clones only, with some absent. The sample contains 150,000 or so clones, around 86% of which appear only once. The sequenced sample was peripheral blood. The receptors come from a man older than 75 with acute or convalescent COVID-19.

This chain links TRBV27 with TRBJ2-2, with unresolved D. This CDR3 spans 12 amino acids. Per germline, CDR1 MNHEY and CDR2 SMNVEV (reference sequence). With 6 bases removed from V and 1 base from J, the gap between germline ends came to 3 bases. For the CDR3, the DNA is TGTGCCAGCAGGAGGAACACCGGGGAGCTGTTTTTT. It encodes CASRRNTGELFF.

The rearrangement links TRBV28 to TRBJ1-2; D might be TRBD1 (5 bases). The CDR3 extends over 14 amino acids. Trimming removed 1 base from V and 4 bases from J, with 10 bases in between. The germline V gene has CDR1 MDHEN and CDR2 SYDVKM. The CDR3 DNA sequence: TGTGCCAGCAGTTTATCCAGGGAGGGCTATGGCTACACCTTC. Translation: CASSLSREGYGYTF.

The chain carries TRBV7-2 and TRBJ2-1, with TRBD2 matching over 7 bases. The CDR3 is 16 amino acids. Trimming took 2 bases from V and 10 from J; bases not matched to a gene: 14. Germline assignment: CDR1 SGHTA and CDR2 FQGNSA. The DNA of the CDR3 is TGTGCCAGCAGCTTACATACGGGGGGAACCCTAGGGGAGCAGTTCTTC. It codes for CASSLHTGGTLGEQFF.

This clone has just one count. The chain joins TRBV7-2 to TRBJ2-7, with D tentatively TRBD1 (6 bases). CDR1 is SGHTA, CDR2 FQGNSA, per germline. This CDR3 comprises 15 residues. The V gene lost 5 bases and the J gene lost 0 bases, with 14 bases spanning the gap. This chain's CDR3 is CASSPRQDLSYEQYF. The DNA of the CDR3 is TGTGCCAGCAGCCCACGACAGGATCTCTCCTACGAGCAGTACTTC.

The rearrangement uses TRBV6-2 or TRBV6-3 and TRBJ1-1, with TRBD1 identical over 9 bases. The CDR3 loop spans 15 amino acids. The J segment lost 1 base and the V segment lost 5 bases, leaving 5 bases of the junction unmatched. Germline loops: CDR1 MNHEY, CDR2 SVGEGT. CDR3 sequence reads: CASSTGGAENTEAFF. In nucleotides, the CDR3 is TGTGCCAGCAGTACAGGGGGCGCGGAGAACACTGAAGCTTTCTTT.

J is TRBJ1-4 and V is TRBV9; no firm D call. Per germline, CDR1 SGDLS and CDR2 YYNGEE. The CDR3 extends over 15 amino acids. The V gene lost 0 bases and the J gene lost 5 bases, with 11 bases spanning the gap. The CDR3 DNA is TGTGCCAGCAGCGTAGAGCCGGGTGGGAATGAAAAACTGTTTTTT. Translating gives CASSVEPGGNEKLFF. The variable domain in full, with the rest retrieved from reference TRBV9 and TRBJ1-4, is DSGVTQTPKHLITATGQRVTLRCSPRSGDLSVYWYQQSLDQGLQFLIQYYNGEERAKGNILERFSAQQFPDLHSELNLSSLELGDSALYFCASSVEPGGNEKLFFGSGTQLSVL.

This chain joins TRBV5-1 and TRBJ2-1; 11 bases agree with TRBD2. The germline V gene has CDR1 SGHRS and CDR2 YFSETQ. V lost 5 bases and J lost 2; bases outside the gene matches: 6. The CDR3 loop spans 16 amino acids. CDR3 sequence reads: CASRDSGRAPYNEQFF. CDR3 DNA sequence: TGCGCCAGCAGAGATAGCGGGAGGGCCCCCTACAATGAGCAGTTCTTC.

The rearrangement links TRBV10-3 to TRBJ2-1, with 7 nucleotides matching TRBD2. The V gene's germline CDR1 is ENHRY and CDR2 SYGVKD. CDR3 length equals 13 residues. The V and J ends lost 9 bases and 0 bases, in that order; junction bases with no gene match: 2. The CDR3 DNA is TGTGCCATAGCGGGAAGCTCCTACAATGAGCAGTTCTTC. Protein sequence: CAIAGSSYNEQFF.

The chain couples TRBV4-1 to TRBJ2-2; a possible D gene is TRBD2 (6 bases). The germline V gene has CDR1 MGHRA and CDR2 YSYEKL. This CDR3 spans 15 amino acids. V was shortened by 8 bases and J by 1 base, with 14 bases between the two germline ends. The CDR3 DNA follows: TGCGCCAGCGGCAAGGGAGCGGGGAACACCGGGGAGCTGTTTTTT. Translated, it gives CASGKGAGNTGELFF.

The chain is built from TRBV29-1 and TRBJ1-1; D is ambiguous. There are 11 residues in the CDR3. The V and J ends lost 7 bases and 1 base respectively, with 7 bases between them. Germline CDR1 SQVTM, CDR2 ANQGSEA. The CDR3, as DNA: TGCAGCGGCGGAAAGAACACTGAAGCTTTCTTT. Translated, it gives CSGGKNTEAFF.

This clone was seen a handful of times. The genes are TRBV5-1 and TRBJ1-1, with D tentatively TRBD1 (6 bases). Looked up from germline, CDR1 is SGHRS and CDR2 is YFSETQ. This CDR3 region has 16 residues. Deletions cut 1 base from V and 0 bases from J, with 13 bases between. CDR3 bases: TGCGCCAGCAGCTTGCGGACAGCGAATATGAACACTGAAGCTTTCTTT. Translation gives CASSLRTANMNTEAFF.

The chain is built from TRBV11-2 and TRBJ1-2; no reliable D call. CDR3 length: 14 residues. V shed 5 bases and J shed 2 bases, with 12 bases lying between them. Germline V gene sequence: CDR1 SGHAT, CDR2 FQNNGV. This CDR3 is CASSKDTVNYGYTF. Here the CDR3 DNA reads TGTGCCAGCAGCAAAGACACGGTCAACTATGGCTACACCTTC.

This clone was seen a handful of times. The chain links TRBV30 to TRBJ1-2; TRBD1 is a possible D gene (5 bases). Trimming left V 3 bases short and J 4 bases short, with 12 bases between. This CDR3 comprises 13 residues. Germline lookup yields CDR1 GTSNPN and CDR2 SVGIG (reference sequence). CDR3 amino acids: CAWRLTGGYGYTF. CDR3 in DNA: TGTGCCTGGAGGTTAACAGGCGGCTATGGCTACACCTTC.

J is TRBJ1-1 and V is TRBV25-1; TRBD1 agrees at 8 bases. J lost 1 base, V lost 6 bases, and 1 base had no gene match. CDR3 length: 13 amino acids. Germline V gene sequence: CDR1 MGHDK, CDR2 SYGVNS. CDR3 DNA: TGTGCCAGCAGGGGGACAGGGAACACTGAAGCTTTCTTT. Amino acids: CASRGTGNTEAFF.

The chain is built from TRBV10-2 and TRBJ1-1, with D possibly being TRBD1 (6 bases). CDR1 and CDR2 from the germline V gene are WSHSY and SAAADI. Trimming took off 6 bases at V and 3 bases at J, with 14 bases between the two ends. This CDR3 has 14 residues. The CDR3 DNA follows: TGCGCCAGCAGGGAACAGGGTTGGGACACTGAAGCTTTCTTT. Its translation is CASREQGWDTEAFF.

This rearrangement joins TRBV28 to TRBJ2-3; TRBD2 agrees at 8 bases. This CDR3 spans 12 amino acids. Unmatched junction bases numbered 10, after V lost 5 bases and J lost 15 bases. CDR1 is MDHEN and CDR2 is SYDVKM in the germline V gene. CDR3 coding DNA: TGTGCCAGCAGTGCCCGGGCGGGGGGATCCTATTTT. Residues: CASSARAGGSYF.

J is TRBJ2-2 and V is TRBV11-2; TRBD1 might be the D (5 bases). The length of the CDR3 is 13 residues. Germline V gene sequence: CDR1 SGHAT, CDR2 FQNNGV. Deletions cut 6 bases from V and 4 bases from J, with 9 bases between. CDR3 sequence: CASRRQLTGELFF. CDR3 coding DNA: TGTGCCAGCAGGCGACAGCTCACCGGGGAGCTGTTTTTT.

The chain joins TRBV2 to TRBJ2-7, with D possibly TRBD2 on 6 matching bases. The length of the CDR3 is 13 residues. V lost 7 bases, J lost 2 bases, and 12 bases lay in between. The germline V gene encodes CDR1 SNHLY and CDR2 FYNNEI. In nucleotides, the CDR3 is TGTGCCAGCAAGGAGGGTGGCGCCTACGAGCAGTACTTC. Amino acids: CASKEGGAYEQYF.

V and J are TRBV7-2 and TRBJ2-3; no definite D call. The CDR3 extends over 13 amino acids. Germline V gene lookup returns CDR1 SGHTA and CDR2 FQGNSA. V lost 4 bases and J 2 bases, leaving 7 bases between the germline ends. The CDR3 reads CASSSDFTDTQYF. Here the CDR3 DNA reads TGTGCCAGCAGCTCCGACTTCACAGATACGCAGTATTTT.

The chain has TRBV3-1 (or the pseudogene TRBV3-2) and TRBJ2-1, with 14 bases that match TRBD2. Germline assignment: CDR1 LGHDT and CDR2 YNNKEL (reference sequence). The V segment lost 3 bases and the J segment 7 bases; nucleotides outside the gene matches: 8. The CDR3 has 17 residues. The CDR3 DNA is TGTGCCAGCAGCCAGAGAGGGACTAGCGGGAGAGGGAATGAGCAGTTCTTC. Translation: CASSQRGTSGRGNEQFF.

The chain links TRBV4-1 to TRBJ2-6, with 7 bases that match TRBD2. V trimming: 1 base; J trimming: 2 bases; junction bases outside the gene matches: 2. The length of the CDR3 is 16 residues. Germline CDR1 is MGHRA and CDR2 is YSYEKL. This chain's CDR3 is CASSQGREAGANVLTF. The DNA of the CDR3 is TGCGCCAGCAGCCAAGGCCGGGAGGCTGGGGCCAACGTCCTGACTTTC.